The T cell receptor (beta chain) under discussion was sequenced for a study of blood T cell repertoires in COVID-19. Study-wide context: There were acute and convalescent COVID-19 samples, and they came from the United States, Italy and Spain. PBMCs, B-cell-depleted T cells, or T cells were the source of the cDNA or gDNA that made up the material.

V dropped 6 bases and J dropped 0; count of bases not matched to a gene: 18. Germline V CDR1 and CDR2: LNHDA, SQIVND (reference sequence). This CDR3 is built from 20 residues. Original methodology: Nucleated cell number was recorded as an estimate derived from reference gene primer amplification. Produced via immunoSEQ multiplex PCR; TCRdb's table is partial and in-frame only. V, J and clone size are those of that table, while D and trimming were read from the DNA. The sample consists of over 150,000 clones, 70% to 85% of them appearing once. The chain has TRBV19 and TRBJ1-1; 11 bases match TRBD1. This receptor was obtained from a human donor in a cohort sampled during active COVID-19. Input material: peripheral blood. CDR3 protein: CASSRQRSGTGGGLNTEAFF. CDR3 DNA: TGTGCCAGTAGCCGTCAAAGATCCGGGACAGGGGGAGGACTGAACACTGAAGCTTTCTTT. Full variable domain (missing parts from reference TRBV19 and TRBJ1-1): DGGITQSPKYLFRKEGQNVTLSCEQNLNHDAMYWYRQDPGQGLRLIYYSQIVNDFQKGDIAEGYSVSREKKESFPLTVTSAQKNPTAFYLCASSRQRSGTGGGLNTEAFFGQGTRLTVV.